A selection of T cell receptor beta chains follows, all from one sample in a study of regulatory T cells in long-lasting Graves disease. TCRdb reprocessed the multiplex PCR reads via MiXCR and lists one record per CDR3 protein. The sample consists of roughly 380,000 distinct CDR3 sequences, around 15% of them appearing once. The specimen comprised peripheral blood mononuclear cells (PBMCs), sampled at new diagnosis, from a patient treated with antithyroid drugs. The receptors were sampled from a female donor with Graves disease. The CDR3 runs from the conserved cysteine through the conserved F or W. D genes are given only for firm matches. Some rows mark clone size as missing; the rest say once, few, many or name a class of expanded clone.

v_gene	j_gene	d_gene	abundance	CDR3nt	CDR3aa
TRBV20-1	TRBJ2-3	TRBD2	-	TGCAGTGCCCAGGACAGCCGACTAGCGGGGGGGCCAGATACGCAGTATTTT	CSAQDSRLAGGPDTQYF
TRBV7-9	TRBJ2-1	TRBD2	few	TGTGCCAGCAGCCTCAATCCTAGGCTAGCGGGTTCTTTTGGGCAGTTCTTC	CASSLNPRLAGSFGQFF
TRBV27	TRBJ1-1	-	many	TGTGCCAGCAGTTACCCCGGGCAGGAAGCTTTCTTT	CASSYPGQEAFF
TRBV7-6	TRBJ2-3	-	many	TGTGCCAGCAGCTTGGATACGGCCGAACCGACTAGCACAGATACGCAGTATTTT	CASSLDTAEPTSTDTQYF
TRBV7-3	TRBJ2-6	TRBD2	-	TGTGCCAGCAGCTTAAACAGCGGGGGGGCTTCTGGGGCCAACGTCCTGACTTTC	CASSLNSGGASGANVLTF
TRBV29-1	TRBJ2-2	TRBD2	few	TGCAGCGTTGTGCGAGCGGGAGGGCCCGCCGGGGAGCTGTTTTTT	CSVVRAGGPAGELFF
TRBV7-2	TRBJ2-1	TRBD2	-	TGTGCCAGCAGCTCGACTAGCGGGACACTCGAGCAGTTCTTC	CASSSTSGTLEQFF
TRBV27	TRBJ1-2	TRBD1	many	TGTGCCAGCAGTCCAAGGACAGGATATGGCTACACCTTC	CASSPRTGYGYTF
TRBV14	TRBJ1-4	-	many	TGTGCCAGCAGCCAAGATTGGAGGCAGGGCCGTAATGAAAAACTGTTTTTT	CASSQDWRQGRNEKLFF
TRBV5-1	TRBJ2-3	TRBD2	many	TGCGCCAGCAGCTTGCTTCCGGGGGGGCCCACCACAGATACGCAGTATTTT	CASSLLPGGPTTDTQYF
TRBV27	TRBJ1-6	TRBD1	-	TGTGCCAGCAGTTTTTGGACAGGGGGGAATTCACCCCTCCACTTT	CASSFWTGGNSPLHF
TRBV27	TRBJ1-5	TRBD1	-	TGTGCCAGCAGAATGGGGACAGCTCATCAGCCCCAGCATTTT	CASRMGTAHQPQHF
TRBV4-1	TRBJ1-1	-	many	TGCGCCAGCAGCCAAGATCTTGGGTCGGGGTCTGAAGCTTTCTTT	CASSQDLGSGSEAFF
TRBV11-2	TRBJ2-1	TRBD2	many	TGTGCCAGCAGCCCGGACCCCAGCGGGGGAGGGGACAATGAGCAGTTCTTC	CASSPDPSGGGDNEQFF
TRBV7-2	TRBJ1-2	-	many	TGTGCCAGCAGCTTACGGCAGGGACTCTATGGCTACACCTTC	CASSLRQGLYGYTF
TRBV4-1	TRBJ1-4	-	many	TGCGCCAGCAGCCAAGAGTTCGAAAAACTGTTTTTT	CASSQEFEKLFF
TRBV12-3/TRBV12-4	TRBJ1-1	-	many	TGTGCCAGCACCCCGCCCCCGGACAGCGGCACTGAAGCTTTCTTT	CASTPPPDSGTEAFF
TRBV10-3	TRBJ2-5	-	-	TGTGCCATCAGTGAAGGGACAAGCAATTTCGAGACCCAGTACTTC	CAISEGTSNFETQYF
TRBV24-1	TRBJ2-3	-	-	TGTGCCACCAGTGATAACATGCGCGCCACAGATACGCAGTATTTT	CATSDNMRATDTQYF
TRBV27	TRBJ2-7	-	-	TGTGCCAGCAGCTTCGTCGGGGAAGGCTACGAGCAGTACTTC	CASSFVGEGYEQYF
TRBV27	TRBJ1-2	-	-	TGTGCCAGCAGTTCCCTCGGTGGGGGGGCAAACTATGGCTACACCTTC	CASSSLGGGANYGYTF
TRBV5-1	TRBJ2-1	TRBD2	many	TGCGCCAGCAGCCCTGGGACTAGCGGGAGACGGGATGAGCAGTTCTTC	CASSPGTSGRRDEQFF
TRBV15	TRBJ1-5	TRBD1	many	TGTGCCACCAGCAGGCGGGACAGGGACGGTCAGCCCCAGCATTTT	CATSRRDRDGQPQHF
TRBV29-1	TRBJ2-4	-	-	TGCTTTCATTGGAGAGCCAAAAACATTCAGTACTTC	CFHWRAKNIQYF
TRBV7-2	TRBJ1-1	-	many	TGTGCCAGCAGCTTGAGGGGGACCCCCCCTGAAGCTTTCTTT	CASSLRGTPPEAFF
TRBV7-9	TRBJ1-1	-	many	TGTGCCAGCAGCCCCCGGCCAGGTTCTGAGGCTTTCTTT	CASSPRPGSEAFF
TRBV27	TRBJ2-1	TRBD2	few	TGTGCCAGCAGTTCGAGACTAGCGGGAGGGAGGTACAATGAGCAGTTCTTC	CASSSRLAGGRYNEQFF
TRBV6-1	TRBJ2-7	-	many	TGTGCCACCCAAAGAAACGGACCCTCCTACGAGCAGTACTTC	CATQRNGPSYEQYF
TRBV18	TRBJ2-7	-	many	TGTGCCAGCTCACCACCCCGGCCCCGAGGTGAGCAGTACTTC	CASSPPRPRGEQYF
TRBV4-3	TRBJ2-7	-	-	TGCGCCAGCAGCCAAGATACAGGGTCTACCTACGAGCAGTACTTC	CASSQDTGSTYEQYF
TRBV4-3	TRBJ2-7	TRBD1	many	TGCGCCAGCAGCCAAGATTCGACAGGGGAGCCCTACGAGCAGTACTTC	CASSQDSTGEPYEQYF
TRBV27	TRBJ2-7	TRBD2	many	TGTGCCAGCAGTTTTCGGGGAGGGCCAAGGGAGCAGTACTTC	CASSFRGGPREQYF
TRBV5-5	TRBJ2-7	TRBD1	many	TGTGCCAGCAGATACGGACAGGGTGGGAACGAGCAGTACTTC	CASRYGQGGNEQYF
TRBV3-1	TRBJ1-1	-	many	TGTGCCAGCAGCCAAGAAAGGAGGGACAATGAAGCTTTCTTT	CASSQERRDNEAFF
TRBV28	TRBJ2-1	-	many	TGTGCCAGCAGTTTAATGGGGTACAATGAGCAGTTCTTC	CASSLMGYNEQFF
TRBV10-2	TRBJ1-2	TRBD1	-	TGCGCCAGCAGTGGGGCAAACAGGGGAAACTATGGCTACACCTTC	CASSGANRGNYGYTF
TRBV3-1	TRBJ1-4	-	-	TGTGCCAGCAGCCCCCTCGGAAGTACAACTAATGAAAAACTGTTTTTT	CASSPLGSTTNEKLFF
TRBV27	TRBJ1-5	-	-	TGTGCCAGCAGTTTACGGTTAGGACAGCCCCAGCATTTT	CASSLRLGQPQHF
TRBV28	TRBJ2-7	-	-	TGTGCCAGCGGTTTCGGCGGCGAGCAGTACTTC	CASGFGGEQYF
TRBV6-1	TRBJ1-5	-	-	TGTGCCAGCAATAATCTGGTCCGGCAGCCCCAGCATTTT	CASNNLVRQPQHF
TRBV12-3/TRBV12-4	TRBJ1-2	-	many	TGTGCCAGCAGTTTCAGTTCAGAGAGTGGCTACACCTTC	CASSFSSESGYTF
TRBV30	TRBJ1-2	-	many	TGTGCCTGGAGCGGCTGGGATGGCTACACCTTC	CAWSGWDGYTF
TRBV7-3	TRBJ2-7	TRBD1	few	TGTGCCAGCAGCTACAGGGGGATACACTGCGAGCAGTACTTC	CASSYRGIHCEQYF
TRBV7-2	TRBJ1-4	-	-	TGTGCCAGCAGCACACGGACGGGCCCTAATAAAAAACTGTTTTTT	CASSTRTGPNKKLFF
TRBV28	TRBJ2-6	TRBD2	many	TGTGCCAGCAGACCCACGCGGGGGGGGGCCAACGTCCTGACTTTC	CASRPTRGGANVLTF